A single sample gave rise to the 12 T cell receptor beta chains below, sequenced in a study of metastatic and nonmetastatic thyroid tumors. All patients were untreated before thyroid surgery. TCRdb re-clonotyped the PCR reads via MiXCR. The sample lists around 8,000 clones, 30% to 35% seen once, with roughly 10% in the top ten. The material sequenced was tumor tissue. The origin of the receptors is a female donor with papillary thyroid cancer or a benign thyroid nodule (not recorded which). Some clones in this sample may be carry-over from other donors' samples.

Only a few counts were recorded for this clone. The V and J genes are TRBV25-1 and TRBJ2-7; D is perhaps TRBD1 (6 bases). Trimming shortened V by 6 bases and J by 1 base, and 22 bases separated the two germline ends. CDR3 size: 17 residues. Germline values: CDR1 MGHDK, CDR2 SYGVNS. The DNA of the CDR3 is TGTGCCAGCAGGGCCGATTGGGGCAGGGGTCAATCCTACGAGCAGTACTTC. This codes for CASRADWGRGQSYEQYF.

This clone is medium-sized (0.01 to 0.1%). V is TRBV20-1 and J is TRBJ2-2; TRBD2 matches 7 bases. CDR3 size: 16 residues. The V gene end was trimmed by 3 bases and the J gene end by 5 bases; junction bases not matched to a gene: 12. Per germline, CDR1 DFQATT and CDR2 SNEGSKA (reference sequence). The CDR3 is CSASPTGGSGTGELFF. The CDR3 DNA reads TGCAGTGCTAGCCCTACGGGCGGGAGCGGGACCGGGGAGCTGTTTTTT.

The V call is TRBV11-2, the J call TRBJ2-7; 12 bases map to TRBD2. Germline CDR1 is SGHAT and CDR2 is FQNNGV. J lost 3 bases, V lost 5 bases, and 5 bases had no gene match. This CDR3 contains 15 residues. The CDR3 DNA reads TGTGCCAGCAGCACTAGCGGGGGGTACAACTACGAGCAGTACTTC. Amino acids: CASSTSGGYNYEQYF.

By its share, this clone is medium-sized (0.01 to 0.1%). The J gene is TRBJ2-1, the V gene TRBV12-3 or TRBV12-4; TRBD2 is a possible D gene (6 bases). V was trimmed by 5 bases and J by 3 bases, leaving 11 bases between them. The CDR3 has 14 residues. CDR3 nucleotide sequence: TGTGCCAGCAGTCGGGACTGGAGCTACAATGAGCAGTTCTTC. Translating gives CASSRDWSYNEQFF.

In its sample, this clone was seen a few times. This sequence joins TRBV28 and TRBJ2-2, with unresolved D. Trimming cost V 7 bases and J 0 bases, with 6 bases left between them. The CDR3 consists of 13 residues. Germline assignment: CDR1 MDHEN and CDR2 SYDVKM. In DNA, the CDR3 is TGTGCCAGCACCCCTACGAACACCGGGGAGCTGTTTTTT. Its protein is CASTPTNTGELFF.

The J gene is TRBJ2-4, the V gene TRBV6-1; no reliable D call. Trimming left V 4 bases short and J 7 bases short, with 14 bases between. The V gene's germline CDR1 is MNHNS and CDR2 SASEGT. CDR3 length: 14 residues. CDR3 loop: CASSGRGSLNIQYF. CDR3 nucleotides: TGTGCCAGCAGTGGACGCGGCAGCCTGAACATTCAGTACTTC.

Judged by abundance, this clone is large (0.1 to 1%). At one of its ends the junction is not consistent with the germline gene, which may arise from a read error. The J gene is TRBJ2-7, the V gene TRBV19; the D is unclear. The germline CDR1 and CDR2 sequences are LNHDA and SQIVND (reference sequence). CDR3 length: 14 residues. The CDR3 loop is CASSIGVISGEQYF. In nucleotides, the CDR3 is TGTGCCAGTAGCATAGGAGTAATTTCAGGCGAGCAGTACTTC.

This clone was observed a handful of times. The chain joins TRBV11-2 to TRBJ2-7; D call uncertain. The CDR3 has 13 residues. Per germline, CDR1 SGHAT and CDR2 FQNNGV. The V end lost 3 bases, the J end lost 7 bases, and 13 bases lay between the germline ends. CDR3 nucleotides: TGTGCCAGCAGCTTTCGGGCCTTAGGTGAGCAGTACTTC. It is translated as CASSFRALGEQYF. Variable domain in full (rest from reference TRBV11-2 and TRBJ2-7): EAGVAQSPRYKIIEKRQSVAFWCNPISGHATLYWYQQILGQGPKLLIQFQNNGVVDDSQLPKDRFSAERLKGVDSTLKIQPAKLEDSAVYLCASSFRALGEQYFGPGTRLTVT.

This clone is classed as medium-sized. The genes are TRBV24-1 and TRBJ2-5; D possibly uses TRBD1 or TRBD2 (5 bases each). Trimming pared 4 bases from V and 4 bases from J, leaving 15 bases between. Germline V gene data show CDR1 as KGHDR and CDR2 as SFDVKD. CDR3 length equals 15 residues. In nucleotides, the CDR3 is TGTGCCACCAGTGAGGGGACCGAATTCCTAGAGACCCAGTACTTC. This codes for CATSEGTEFLETQYF.

This clone is medium-sized (0.01 to 0.1%). The same CDR3 can be traced to other DNA sequences in this sample. The chain is built from TRBV7-3 and TRBJ2-3, with D unresolved. Germline V gene sequence: CDR1 SGHTA, CDR2 FQGTGA. The CDR3 runs to 14 residues. V was shortened by 5 bases and J by 4 bases, with 13 bases between the two germline ends. The CDR3 DNA follows: TGTGCCAGCAGCCTCAAATCCCCCCCAGATACGCAGTATTTT. Protein product: CASSLKSPPDTQYF.

Note on this clone: A much larger clonotype is one base distant, so this may be a read error. Other DNA sequences within the sample encode an identical CDR3. The chain combines TRBV9 with TRBJ2-1; D uncertain. Per germline, CDR1 SGDLS and CDR2 YYNGEE. Trimming cost V 4 bases and J 3 bases, with 14 bases left between them. The CDR3 runs 15 residues. The CDR3 reads CASSFLPDIYNEQFF. The CDR3 DNA follows: TGTGCCAGCAGCTTCCTACCCGATATCTACAATGAGCAGTTCTTC.

In its sample, this clone is medium-sized. The V call is TRBV19, the J call TRBJ2-1; 10 positions match TRBD2. CDR3 length equals 13 residues. The V gene's germline CDR1 is LNHDA and CDR2 SQIVND (reference sequence). V lost 10 bases, J lost 3 bases, and 3 bases stayed unmatched. The DNA of the CDR3 is TGTGCCACTAGACTAGCGGGCTACAATGAGCAGTTCTTC. As protein: CATRLAGYNEQFF.